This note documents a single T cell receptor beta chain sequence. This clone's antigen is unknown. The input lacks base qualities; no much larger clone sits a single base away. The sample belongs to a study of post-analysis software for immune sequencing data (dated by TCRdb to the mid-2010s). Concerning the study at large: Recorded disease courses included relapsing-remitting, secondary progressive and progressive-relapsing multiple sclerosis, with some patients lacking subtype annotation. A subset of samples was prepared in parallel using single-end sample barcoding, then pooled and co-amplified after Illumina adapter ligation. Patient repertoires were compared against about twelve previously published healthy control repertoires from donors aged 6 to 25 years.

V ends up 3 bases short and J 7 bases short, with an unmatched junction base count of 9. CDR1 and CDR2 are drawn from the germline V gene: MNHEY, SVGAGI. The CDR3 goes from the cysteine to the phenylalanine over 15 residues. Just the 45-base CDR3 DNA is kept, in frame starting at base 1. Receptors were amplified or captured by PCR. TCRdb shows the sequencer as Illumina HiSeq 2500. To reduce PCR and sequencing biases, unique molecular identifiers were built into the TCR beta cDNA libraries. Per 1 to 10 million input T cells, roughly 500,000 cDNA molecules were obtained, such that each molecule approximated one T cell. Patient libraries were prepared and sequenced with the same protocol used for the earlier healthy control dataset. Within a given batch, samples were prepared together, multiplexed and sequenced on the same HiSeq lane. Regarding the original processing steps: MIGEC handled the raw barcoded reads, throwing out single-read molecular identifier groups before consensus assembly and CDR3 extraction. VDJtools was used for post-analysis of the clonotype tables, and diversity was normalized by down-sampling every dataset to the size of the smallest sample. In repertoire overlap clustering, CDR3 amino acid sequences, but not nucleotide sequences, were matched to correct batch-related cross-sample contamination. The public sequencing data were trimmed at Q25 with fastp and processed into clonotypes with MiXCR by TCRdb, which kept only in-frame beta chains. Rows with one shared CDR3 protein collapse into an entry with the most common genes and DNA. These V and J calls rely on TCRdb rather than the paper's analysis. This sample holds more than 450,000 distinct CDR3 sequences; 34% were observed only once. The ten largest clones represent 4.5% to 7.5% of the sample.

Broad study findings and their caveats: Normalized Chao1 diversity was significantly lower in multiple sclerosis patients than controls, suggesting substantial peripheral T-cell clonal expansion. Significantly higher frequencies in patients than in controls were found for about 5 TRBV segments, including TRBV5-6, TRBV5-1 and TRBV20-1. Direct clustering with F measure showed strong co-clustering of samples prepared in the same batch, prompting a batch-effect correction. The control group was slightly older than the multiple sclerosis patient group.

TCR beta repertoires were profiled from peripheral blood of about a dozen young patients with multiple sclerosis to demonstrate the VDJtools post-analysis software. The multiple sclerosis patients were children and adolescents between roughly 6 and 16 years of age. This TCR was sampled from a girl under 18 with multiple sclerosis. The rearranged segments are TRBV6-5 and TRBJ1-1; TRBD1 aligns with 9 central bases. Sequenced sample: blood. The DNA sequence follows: TGTGCCAGCAGTTATTCGAGGACAGGGGAGAGTGAAGCTTTCTTT. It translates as CASSYSRTGESEAFF.